This TCR beta chain stems from a study of beta chain features in type 1 diabetes. Study observations and caveats: Insertions at VDJ junctions were less frequent in type 1 diabetes patients. These patients also deleted more nucleotides at the same junctions. PCR might favor shorter templates, equally in patients and controls.

The CDR3 has 16 amino acids. The V gene's germline CDR1 is LGHNA and CDR2 YSLEER. V dropped 4 bases and J dropped 4 bases, with 19 bases sitting between them. In its sample, this clone was seen a few times. Its antigen is unidentified. Sequenced material consisted of expressed TCRB transcripts (all of the isolated RNA was reverse transcribed). Libraries were prepared by immunoSEQ multiplex PCR; TCRdb keeps only in-frame clonotypes and omits some of them. The repertoire has about half a million clones, 9.5% to 12% of them found once; the top ten carry 0.046%. What was sequenced was naive CD4+ T cells from blood. This chain joins TRBV4-3 and TRBJ1-1; D possibly corresponds to TRBD1 (5 bases). The origin of this receptor is a woman aged 18 to 35 in good health. The chain's CDR3 is CASSRTGTGLSTEAFF. The CDR3 DNA reads as TGCGCCAGCAGCCGTACCGGGACCGGACTCAGCACTGAAGCTTTCTTT.